What follows is one T cell receptor beta chain and its context. Followed over time, Seattle patients had been enrolled while infection was active. Germline values: CDR1 MRHNA, CDR2 SNTAGT. The CDR3 spans 16 residues. J was trimmed by 5 bases and V by 6 bases; bases with no gene match: 11. This table comes from immunoSEQ multiplex PCR, and its TCRdb copy is limited to in-frame clones, with some not included. The table has 250,000 to 300,000 clones, around nine tenths seen once. These data are taken from a study of blood T cell repertoires in COVID-19. For the study at large: The study drew acute and convalescent COVID-19 samples from the United States, Italy and Spain. Nucleic acid was either cDNA or gDNA, and it came from T cells, B-cell-depleted T cells, or PBMCs.

Sequencing used peripheral blood. This clonotype originated in a woman in her twenties or thirties with COVID-19, enrolled during active disease. This chain uses TRBV6-4 with TRBJ1-2, with 11 bases lining up with TRBD1. CDR3 bases: TGTGCCAGCAGCCCGGGACAGGGGGTCCCACCATATGGCTACACCTTC. This translates into CASSPGQGVPPYGYTF.